This TCR beta chain was captured in a study of CD8 T cells in Susac syndrome. Overall study results and limits: The authors found 15 to 20 Susac-specific public clones in total CD8+ repertoires and roughly five in CD8+ TEMRA repertoires.

The RNA, about 0.5 to 1 ug, was put through reverse transcription using random hexamers. TCRdb re-called the immunoSEQ multiplex PCR reads with MiXCR, one entry per CDR3 protein. The sample has approximately 120,000 distinct CDR3 sequences; around 94% are singletons. The length of the CDR3 is 15 residues. CDR1 is KGHDR and CDR2 is SFDVKD in the germline V gene. V lost 4 bases, J lost 0 bases, and 8 bases lay in between. Regarding this clonotype: Its antigen is as yet unknown.

V is TRBV24-1 and J is TRBJ2-2; D uncertain. Material for sequencing was CD8+ T cells from PBMCs. The sequence came from a human donor with Susac syndrome. CDR3 DNA sequence: TGTGCCACCAGTGACGGGCCTGCGAACACCGGGGAGCTGTTTTTT. Protein sequence: CATSDGPANTGELFF.